The 18 T cell receptor beta chains listed next were all sequenced from one sample in a study of early T cells in non-severe SARS-CoV-2 infection. MiXCR, applied by TCRdb to the 5' RACE reads, yields one record per CDR3 protein. The data hold some 60,000 distinct CDR3 sequences, with 8.9% observed a single time. Sequenced: whole blood. These TCRs come from an adult who was a healthcare worker with PCR-confirmed SARS-CoV-2 infection or an uninfected control (not recorded which).

The chain joins TRBV7-9 to TRBJ1-1, with 7 positions matching TRBD1. CDR3 length equals 15 residues. CDR1 SEHNR and CDR2 FQNEAQ come from the germline V gene (reference sequence). J was trimmed by 6 bases and V by 5 bases; bases with no gene match: 12. The CDR3 DNA sequence: TGTGCCAGCAGCCCCAGGACAGGAAGGAGCCCTGAAGCTTTCTTT. Translating gives CASSPRTGRSPEAFF.

This clonotype came up a few times. The chain couples TRBV7-3 to TRBJ2-3; 7 bases line up with TRBD2. The CDR3 is 15 amino acids. In germline, CDR1 is SGHTA, CDR2 FQGTGA. After removal of 5 bases from V and 1 base from J, the junction contained 6 bases not matched to a gene. CDR3 nucleotides: TGTGCCAGCAGCCCAGGGACTACACGCACAGATACGCAGTATTTT. It is translated as CASSPGTTRTDTQYF.

This clonotype turned up a few times. This chain links TRBV7-9 with TRBJ2-3, with D uncertain. Trimming left V 5 bases short and J 0 bases short, with 15 bases between. Germline loops: CDR1 SEHNR, CDR2 FQNEAQ (reference sequence). This CDR3 is built from 16 residues. The CDR3, as DNA: TGTGCCAGCAGCCCTAGACCCGGTAGGAGCACAGATACGCAGTATTTT. Translated: CASSPRPGRSTDTQYF.

This clonotype occurred a few times. The rearrangement links TRBV7-2 to TRBJ2-7; D is undetermined. V lost 5 bases, J lost 1 base, and 12 bases lay in between. Germline assignment: CDR1 SGHTA and CDR2 FQGNSA. The CDR3 is 14 amino acids. This CDR3 is CASSPGVNSYEQYF. CDR3 nucleotides: TGTGCCAGCAGCCCAGGAGTTAATTCCTACGAGCAGTACTTC.

This clonotype was seen at least ten times. The rearrangement joins TRBV6-4 to TRBJ2-3, with 11 bases fitting TRBD2. This CDR3 region has 18 residues. With V trimmed by 4 bases and J by 0 bases, 9 bases remained unmatched. Germline CDR1 and CDR2: MRHNA and SNTAGT. CDR3 nucleotide sequence: TGTGCCAGCAGTGGCCTAGCGGGAGGACCCACTAGCACAGATACGCAGTATTTT. This translates into CASSGLAGGPTSTDTQYF.

The chain is built from TRBV20-1 and TRBJ2-1, with 8 bases matching TRBD2. The V gene end was trimmed by 3 bases and the J gene end by 8 bases; junction bases not matched to a gene: 12. The CDR3 covers 15 residues. Germline V CDR1 and CDR2: DFQATT, SNEGSKA (reference sequence). CDR3 sequence: CSASAPAGGVDEQFF. The DNA of the CDR3 is TGCAGTGCTAGCGCCCCGGCGGGAGGAGTGGATGAGCAGTTCTTC.

This clonotype was seen at least ten times. As DNA, the CDR3 is TGTGCCAGCTCACTGCTAACCGCCCGGCAAGAGACCCAGTACTTC. Amino acids: CASSLLTARQETQYF. The chain links TRBV18 to TRBJ2-5, with unresolved D. The CDR3 is 15 residues long. The V gene's germline CDR1 is KGHSH and CDR2 LQKENI. Trimming removed 4 bases from V and 2 bases from J, with 14 bases in between.

There are a few counts of this clonotype. The chain links TRBV2 to TRBJ1-4; D is perhaps TRBD1 (6 bases). The length of the CDR3 is 12 residues. Trimming left V 5 bases short and J 8 bases short, with 9 bases between. CDR1 and CDR2 (germline): SNHLY, FYNNEI. The CDR3 DNA reads TGTGCCAGCAGTCTAGGACAGGAAAAACTGTTTTTT. Translated, it gives CASSLGQEKLFF.

There are a few counts of this clonotype. V and J are TRBV4-2 and TRBJ2-1, with TRBD2 identical over 9 bases. J was trimmed by 5 bases and V by 0 bases; bases with no gene match: 2. The germline V gene encodes CDR1 LGHNA and CDR2 YNFKEQ. CDR3 size: 15 residues. The CDR3 loop reads CASSQEAGGHNEQFF. The CDR3 nucleotides are TGTGCCAGCAGCCAAGAAGCGGGAGGCCACAATGAGCAGTTCTTC.

This clonotype was seen ten or more times. The genes are TRBV4-2 and TRBJ2-6, with TRBD2 as a possible D gene (5 bases). The CDR3 runs to 17 residues. Germline assignment: CDR1 LGHNA and CDR2 YNFKEQ. V shed 0 bases and J shed 4 bases, with 13 bases lying between them. The CDR3 DNA reads TGTGCCAGCAGCCAAGAACGGGCGGGCACCGGGGCCAACGTCCTGACTTTC. Its protein product is CASSQERAGTGANVLTF.

This clonotype was recorded at least ten times. The chain couples TRBV11-2 to TRBJ2-1; D ambiguous. There are 13 residues in the CDR3. The germline V gene encodes CDR1 SGHAT and CDR2 FQNNGV. V shed 1 base and J shed 3 bases, with 4 bases lying between them. The CDR3 sequence is CASSLGHYNEQFF. As DNA, the CDR3 is TGTGCCAGCAGCTTAGGACACTACAATGAGCAGTTCTTC. Full variable domain (missing parts from reference TRBV11-2 and TRBJ2-1): EAGVAQSPRYKIIEKRQSVAFWCNPISGHATLYWYQQILGQGPKLLIQFQNNGVVDDSQLPKDRFSAERLKGVDSTLKIQPAKLEDSAVYLCASSLGHYNEQFFGPGTRLTVL.

This clonotype appeared many times. The V gene is TRBV3-1, the J gene TRBJ1-5; D is undetermined. The V and J ends lost 0 bases and 3 bases respectively, with 6 bases between them. CDR1 and CDR2 from the germline V gene are LGHDT and YNNKEL (reference sequence). This CDR3 has 14 residues. The CDR3 loop is CASSQDRDNQPQHF. The CDR3 nucleotides are TGTGCCAGCAGCCAAGACCGAGACAATCAGCCCCAGCATTTT.

Many counts were recorded for this clonotype. Here the CDR3 reads CASSSRTGAVNTEAFF. The CDR3 DNA sequence: TGTGCCAGCAGTTCCCGGACAGGGGCAGTGAACACTGAAGCTTTCTTT. V gene TRBV6-2 or TRBV6-3 combines with J gene TRBJ1-1; the match to TRBD1 covers 9 bases. This CDR3 has 16 amino acids. Trimming cost V 4 bases and J 0 bases; bases outside gene matches: 6. The germline gives CDR1 MNHEY, CDR2 SVGEGT.

This clonotype has at least ten counts. The chain recombines TRBV11-2 with TRBJ2-1; D is unclear. The CDR3 extends over 15 amino acids. Germline CDR1 is SGHAT and CDR2 is FQNNGV. The V gene lost 1 base and the J gene lost 0 bases, with 7 bases spanning the gap. CDR3 bases: TGTGCCAGCAGCTTAGTCCGACGCTCCTACAATGAGCAGTTCTTC. Translation: CASSLVRRSYNEQFF.

This clonotype was seen at least ten times. The chain carries TRBV7-2 and TRBJ2-1; 7 bases map to TRBD1. The CDR3 extends over 14 amino acids. The V gene's germline CDR1 is SGHTA and CDR2 FQGNSA. With V trimmed by 1 base and J by 7 bases, 4 bases remained unmatched. CDR3 bases: TGTGCCAGCAGCTTAGATAACAGGGGTAATGAGCAGTTCTTC. It encodes CASSLDNRGNEQFF.

In its sample, this clonotype was seen a few times. The gene calls are TRBV7-6 and TRBJ2-7; the match to TRBD2 covers 7 bases. In germline, CDR1 is SGHVS, CDR2 FNYEAQ. There are 12 residues in the CDR3. The junction had 7 bases not matched to a gene; V was cut back by 11 bases and J by 3 bases. CDR3 DNA: TGTGCCTCCCGGGGGGATGGCTACGAGCAGTACTTC. This encodes CASRGDGYEQYF.

This chain joins TRBV21-1 and TRBJ1-2; the D call of TRBD1 is as the table states it, not checked on the DNA. TRBV21-1 is flagged as a pseudogene. CDR3 length: 14 residues. The DNA of the CDR3 is TGTGCCAGCAGCAGCATCGACAGGGCTTATGGCTACACCTTC. Translating it yields CASSSIDRAYGYTF.

V is TRBV3-1 and J is TRBJ1-2; D is perhaps TRBD1 (6 bases). Deletions cut 5 bases from V and 2 bases from J, with 12 bases between. The CDR3 is 14 residues long. The germline CDR1 and CDR2 sequences are LGHDT and YNNKEL (reference sequence). CDR3 coding DNA: TGTGCCAGCAGCTACCTCCAGGGGAACTATGGCTACACCTTC. Translation: CASSYLQGNYGYTF.